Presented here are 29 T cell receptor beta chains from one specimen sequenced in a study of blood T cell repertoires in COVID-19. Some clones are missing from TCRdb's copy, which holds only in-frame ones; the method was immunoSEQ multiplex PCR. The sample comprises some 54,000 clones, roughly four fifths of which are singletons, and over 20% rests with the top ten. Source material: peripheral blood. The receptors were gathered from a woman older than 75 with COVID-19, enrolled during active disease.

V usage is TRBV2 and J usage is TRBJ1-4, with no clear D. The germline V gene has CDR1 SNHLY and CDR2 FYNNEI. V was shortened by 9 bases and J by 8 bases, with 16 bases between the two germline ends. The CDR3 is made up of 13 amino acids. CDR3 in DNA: TGTGCCAGTATTAGGGAGGGCCGAGAAAAACTGTTTTTT. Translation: CASIREGREKLFF. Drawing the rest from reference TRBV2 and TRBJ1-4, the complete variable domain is EPEVTQTPSHQVTQMGQEVILRCVPISNHLYFYWYRQILGQKVEFLVSFYNNEISEKSEIFDDQFSVERPDGSNFTLKIRSTKLEDSAMYFCASIREGREKLFFGSGTQLSVL.

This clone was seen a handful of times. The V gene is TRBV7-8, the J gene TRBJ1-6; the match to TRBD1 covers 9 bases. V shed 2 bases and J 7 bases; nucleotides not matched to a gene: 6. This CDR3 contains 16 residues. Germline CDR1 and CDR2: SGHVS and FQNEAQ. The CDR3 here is CASSLSQGALNSPLHF. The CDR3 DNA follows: TGTGCCAGCAGCTTATCACAGGGGGCTCTCAATTCACCCCTCCACTTT.

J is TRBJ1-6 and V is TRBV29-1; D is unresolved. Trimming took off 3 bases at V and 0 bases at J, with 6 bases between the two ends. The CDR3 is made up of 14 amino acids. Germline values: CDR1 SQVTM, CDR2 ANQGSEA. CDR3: CSVDGSSYNSPLHF. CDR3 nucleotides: TGCAGCGTTGACGGGAGCTCCTATAATTCACCCCTCCACTTT.

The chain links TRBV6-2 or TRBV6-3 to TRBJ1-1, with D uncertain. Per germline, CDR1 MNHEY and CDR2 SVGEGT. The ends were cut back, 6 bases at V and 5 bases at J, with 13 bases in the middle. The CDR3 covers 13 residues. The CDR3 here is CASSRFPTTEAFF. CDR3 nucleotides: TGTGCCAGCAGCAGATTCCCGACTACTGAAGCTTTCTTT.

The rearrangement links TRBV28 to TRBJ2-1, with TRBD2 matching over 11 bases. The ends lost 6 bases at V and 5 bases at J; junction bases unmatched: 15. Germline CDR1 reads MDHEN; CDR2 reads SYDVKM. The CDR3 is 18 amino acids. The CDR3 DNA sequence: TGTGCCAGCAGACGCAGGGGGTTGGGACTAGCGGCACACAATGAGCAGTTCTTC. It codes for CASRRRGLGLAAHNEQFF.

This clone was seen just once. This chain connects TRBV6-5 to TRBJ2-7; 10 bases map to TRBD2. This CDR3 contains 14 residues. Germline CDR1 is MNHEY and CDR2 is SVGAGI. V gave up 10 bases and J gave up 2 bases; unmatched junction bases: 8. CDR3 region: CATRTSGTAYEQYF. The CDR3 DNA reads TGTGCCACCCGGACTAGCGGAACAGCCTACGAGCAGTACTTC.

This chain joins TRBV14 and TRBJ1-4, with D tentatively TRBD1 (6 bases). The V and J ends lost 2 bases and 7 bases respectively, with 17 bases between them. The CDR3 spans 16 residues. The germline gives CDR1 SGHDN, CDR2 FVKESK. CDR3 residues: CASSQRGGALVEKLFF. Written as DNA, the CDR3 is TGTGCCAGCAGCCAAAGGGGGGGAGCTCTCGTTGAAAAACTGTTTTTT.

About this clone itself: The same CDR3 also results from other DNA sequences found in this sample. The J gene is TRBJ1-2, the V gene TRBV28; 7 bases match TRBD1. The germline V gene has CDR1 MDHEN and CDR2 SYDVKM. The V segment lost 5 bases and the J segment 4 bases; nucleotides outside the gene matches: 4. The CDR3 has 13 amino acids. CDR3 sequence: CASSAQGGYGYTF. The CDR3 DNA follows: TGTGCCAGCAGTGCCCAGGGGGGCTATGGCTACACCTTC.

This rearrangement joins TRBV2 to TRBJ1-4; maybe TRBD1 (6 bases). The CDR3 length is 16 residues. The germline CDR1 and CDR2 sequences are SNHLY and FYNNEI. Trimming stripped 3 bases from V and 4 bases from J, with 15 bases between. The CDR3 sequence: CASSEDRVIVNEKLFF. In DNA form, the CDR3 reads TGTGCCAGCAGTGAGGACAGAGTAATCGTTAATGAAAAACTGTTTTTT. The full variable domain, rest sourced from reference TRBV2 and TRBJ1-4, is EPEVTQTPSHQVTQMGQEVILRCVPISNHLYFYWYRQILGQKVEFLVSFYNNEISEKSEIFDDQFSVERPDGSNFTLKIRSTKLEDSAMYFCASSEDRVIVNEKLFFGSGTQLSVL.

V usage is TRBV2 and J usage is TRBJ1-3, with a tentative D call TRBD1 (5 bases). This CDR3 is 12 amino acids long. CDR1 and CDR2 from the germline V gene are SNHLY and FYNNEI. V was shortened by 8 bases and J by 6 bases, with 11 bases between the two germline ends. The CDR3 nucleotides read TGTGCCAGCTCTTCGGGGGAAAACACCATATATTTT. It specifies CASSSGENTIYF.

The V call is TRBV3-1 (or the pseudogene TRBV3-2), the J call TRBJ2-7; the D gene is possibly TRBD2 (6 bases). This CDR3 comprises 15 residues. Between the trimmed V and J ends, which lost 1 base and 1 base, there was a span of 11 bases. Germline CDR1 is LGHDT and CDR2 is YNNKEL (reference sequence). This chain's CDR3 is CASSQGLGLSYEQYF. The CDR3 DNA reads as TGTGCCAGCAGCCAAGGATTGGGACTTTCCTACGAGCAGTACTTC.

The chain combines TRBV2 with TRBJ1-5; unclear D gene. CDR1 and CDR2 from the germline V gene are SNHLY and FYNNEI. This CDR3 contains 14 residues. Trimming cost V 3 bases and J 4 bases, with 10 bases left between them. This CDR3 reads CASSDKGGNQPQHF. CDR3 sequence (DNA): TGTGCCAGCAGTGATAAAGGAGGGAATCAGCCCCAGCATTTT.

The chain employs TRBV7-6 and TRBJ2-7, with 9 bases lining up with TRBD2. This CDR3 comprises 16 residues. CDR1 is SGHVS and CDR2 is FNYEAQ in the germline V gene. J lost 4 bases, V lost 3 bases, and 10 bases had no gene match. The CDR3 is CASSLFSSSGTYEQYF. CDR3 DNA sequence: TGTGCCAGCAGCTTGTTTTCGTCTAGCGGGACATACGAGCAGTACTTC.

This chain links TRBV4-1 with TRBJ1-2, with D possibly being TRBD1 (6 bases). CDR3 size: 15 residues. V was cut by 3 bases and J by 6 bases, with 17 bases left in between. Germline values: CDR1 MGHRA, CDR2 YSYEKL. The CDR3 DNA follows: TGCGCCAGCAGCCAGGGATACCGACAGGAGGATGGCTACACCTTC. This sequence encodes CASSQGYRQEDGYTF.

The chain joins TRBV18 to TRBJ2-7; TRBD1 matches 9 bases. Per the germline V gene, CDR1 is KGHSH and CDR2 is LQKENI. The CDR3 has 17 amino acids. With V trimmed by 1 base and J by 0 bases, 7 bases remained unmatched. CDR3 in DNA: TGTGCCAGCTCACCACTTCCGGGACAGGGCCACTCCTACGAGCAGTACTTC. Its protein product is CASSPLPGQGHSYEQYF.

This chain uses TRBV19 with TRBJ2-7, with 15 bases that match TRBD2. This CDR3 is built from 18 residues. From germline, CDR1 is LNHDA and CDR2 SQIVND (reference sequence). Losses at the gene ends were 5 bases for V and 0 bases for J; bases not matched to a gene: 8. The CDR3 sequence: CASSRLGLAGGVSYEQYF. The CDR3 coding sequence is TGTGCCAGTAGTCGGCTCGGACTAGCGGGAGGGGTCTCCTACGAGCAGTACTTC.

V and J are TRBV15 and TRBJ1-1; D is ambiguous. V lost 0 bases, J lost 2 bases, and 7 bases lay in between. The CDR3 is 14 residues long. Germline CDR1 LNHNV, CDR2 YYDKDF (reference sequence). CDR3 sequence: CATSRENRNTEAFF. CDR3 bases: TGTGCCACCAGCAGAGAAAACAGAAACACTGAAGCTTTCTTT.

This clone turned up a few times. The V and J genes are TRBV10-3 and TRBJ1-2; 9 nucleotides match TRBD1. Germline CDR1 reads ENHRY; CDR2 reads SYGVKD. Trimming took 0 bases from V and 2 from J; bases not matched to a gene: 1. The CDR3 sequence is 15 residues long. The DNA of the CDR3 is TGTGCCATCAGTGAGTCGGGGACAGGGAACTATGGCTACACCTTC. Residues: CAISESGTGNYGYTF.

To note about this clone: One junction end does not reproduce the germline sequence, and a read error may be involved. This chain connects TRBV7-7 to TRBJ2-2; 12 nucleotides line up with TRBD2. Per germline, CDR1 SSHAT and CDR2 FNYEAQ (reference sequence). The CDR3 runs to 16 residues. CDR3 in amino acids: CASSLGLAGNTGELFF. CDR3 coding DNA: TGTGCTAGCAGCTTAGGACTAGCGGGAAACACCGGGGAGCTGTTTTTT.

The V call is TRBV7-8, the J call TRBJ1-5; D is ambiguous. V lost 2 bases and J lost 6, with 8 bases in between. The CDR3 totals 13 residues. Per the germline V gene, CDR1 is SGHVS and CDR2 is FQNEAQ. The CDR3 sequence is CASSLSGGQPQHF. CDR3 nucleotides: TGTGCCAGCAGCTTATCCGGAGGTCAGCCCCAGCATTTT. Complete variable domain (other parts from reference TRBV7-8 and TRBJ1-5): GAGVSQSPRYKVAKRGQDVALRCDPISGHVSLFWYQQALGQGPEFLTYFQNEAQLDKSGLPSDRFFAERPEGSVSTLKIQRTQQEDSAVYLCASSLSGGQPQHFGDGTRLSIL.

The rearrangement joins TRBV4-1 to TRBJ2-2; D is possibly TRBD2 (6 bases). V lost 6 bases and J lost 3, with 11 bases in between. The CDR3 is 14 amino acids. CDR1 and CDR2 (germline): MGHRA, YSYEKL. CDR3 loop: CASSPWEDTGELFF. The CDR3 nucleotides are TGCGCCAGCAGTCCATGGGAGGACACCGGGGAGCTGTTTTTT.

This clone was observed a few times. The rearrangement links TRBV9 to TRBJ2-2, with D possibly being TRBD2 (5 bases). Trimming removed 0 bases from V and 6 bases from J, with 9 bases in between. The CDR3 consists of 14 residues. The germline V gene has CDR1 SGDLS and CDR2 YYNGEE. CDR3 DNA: TGTGCCAGCAGCGTAGGCCTAGCTGCCGGGGAGCTGTTTTTT. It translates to CASSVGLAAGELFF.

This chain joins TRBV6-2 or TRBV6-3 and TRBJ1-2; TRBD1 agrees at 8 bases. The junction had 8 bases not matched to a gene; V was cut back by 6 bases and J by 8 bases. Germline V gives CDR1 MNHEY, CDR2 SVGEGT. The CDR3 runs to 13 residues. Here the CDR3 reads CASSLSRGHGYTF. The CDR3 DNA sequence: TGTGCCAGCAGCCTGAGCAGGGGGCACGGCTACACCTTC.

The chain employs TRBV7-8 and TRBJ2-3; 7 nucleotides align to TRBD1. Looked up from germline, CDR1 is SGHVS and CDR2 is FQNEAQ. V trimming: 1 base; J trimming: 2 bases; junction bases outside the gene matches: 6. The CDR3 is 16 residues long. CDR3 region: CASSLGGQGDTDTQYF. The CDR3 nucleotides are TGTGCCAGCAGCTTAGGTGGGCAGGGGGACACAGATACGCAGTATTTT.

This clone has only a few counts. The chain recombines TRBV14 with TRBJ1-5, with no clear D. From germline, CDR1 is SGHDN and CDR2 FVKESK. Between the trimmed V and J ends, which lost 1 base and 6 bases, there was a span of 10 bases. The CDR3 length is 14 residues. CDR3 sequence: CASSQAGRSQPQHF. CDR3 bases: TGTGCCAGCAGCCAAGCTGGCAGGTCTCAGCCCCAGCATTTT.

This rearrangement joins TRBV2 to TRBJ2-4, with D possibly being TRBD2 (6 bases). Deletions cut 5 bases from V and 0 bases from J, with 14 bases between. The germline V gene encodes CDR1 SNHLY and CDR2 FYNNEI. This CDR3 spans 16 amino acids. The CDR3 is CASSTWGTEAKNIQYF. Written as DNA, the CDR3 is TGTGCCAGCAGTACCTGGGGGACTGAAGCCAAAAACATTCAGTACTTC.

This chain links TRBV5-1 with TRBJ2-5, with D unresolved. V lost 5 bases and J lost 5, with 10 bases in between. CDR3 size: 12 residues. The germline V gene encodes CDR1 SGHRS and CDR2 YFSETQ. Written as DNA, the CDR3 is TGCGCCAGCAGACCCCCCCGGGAGACCCAGTACTTC. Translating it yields CASRPPRETQYF.

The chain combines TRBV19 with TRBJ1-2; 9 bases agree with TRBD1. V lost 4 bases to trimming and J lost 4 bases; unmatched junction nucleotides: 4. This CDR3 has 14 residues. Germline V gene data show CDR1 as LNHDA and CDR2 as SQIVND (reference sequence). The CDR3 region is CASSTDRGGYGYTF. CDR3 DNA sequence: TGTGCCAGTAGTACCGACAGGGGGGGCTATGGCTACACCTTC.

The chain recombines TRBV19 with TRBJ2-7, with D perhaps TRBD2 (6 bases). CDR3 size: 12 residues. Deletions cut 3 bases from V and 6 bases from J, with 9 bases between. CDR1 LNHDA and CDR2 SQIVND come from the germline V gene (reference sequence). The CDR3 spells CASSILGGEQYF. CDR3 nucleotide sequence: TGTGCCAGTAGTATTTTGGGGGGCGAGCAGTACTTC.